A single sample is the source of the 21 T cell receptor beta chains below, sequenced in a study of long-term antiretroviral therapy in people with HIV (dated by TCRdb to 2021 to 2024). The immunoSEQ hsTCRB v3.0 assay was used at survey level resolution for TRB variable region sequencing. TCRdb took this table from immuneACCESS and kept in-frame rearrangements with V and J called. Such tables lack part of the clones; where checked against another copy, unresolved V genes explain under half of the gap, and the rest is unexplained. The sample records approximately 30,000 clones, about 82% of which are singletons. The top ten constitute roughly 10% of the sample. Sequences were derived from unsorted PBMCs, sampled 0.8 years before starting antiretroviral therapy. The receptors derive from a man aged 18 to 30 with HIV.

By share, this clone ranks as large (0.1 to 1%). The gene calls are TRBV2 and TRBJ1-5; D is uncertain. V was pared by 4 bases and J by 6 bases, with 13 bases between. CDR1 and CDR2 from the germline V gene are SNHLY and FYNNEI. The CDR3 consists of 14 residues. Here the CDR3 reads CASSAGWGGQPQHF. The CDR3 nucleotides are TGTGCCAGCAGTGCCGGATGGGGAGGTCAGCCCCAGCATTTT.

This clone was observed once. The DNA of the CDR3 is TGTGCCAGCAGCTTAACAGGGAATCAACAGCCCCAGCATTTT. Translation: CASSLTGNQQPQHF. The chain couples TRBV7-9 to TRBJ1-5, with D possibly TRBD1 on 6 matching bases. Germline CDR1 SEHNR, CDR2 FQNEAQ (reference sequence). V was clipped by 2 bases and J by 7 bases, with 12 bases between them. The CDR3 runs to 14 residues. The entire variable domain, with the rest obtained from reference TRBV7-9 and TRBJ1-5, is as follows: DTGVSQNPRHKITKRGQNVTFRCDPISEHNRLYWYRQTLGQGPEFLTYFQNEAQLEKSRLLSDRFSAERPKGSFSTLEIQRTEQGDSAMYLCASSLTGNQQPQHFGDGTRLSIL.

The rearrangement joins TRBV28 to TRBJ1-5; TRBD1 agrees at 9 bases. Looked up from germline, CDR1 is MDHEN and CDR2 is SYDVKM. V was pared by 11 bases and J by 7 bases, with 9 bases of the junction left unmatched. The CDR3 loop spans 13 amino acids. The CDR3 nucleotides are TGTGCCCGTCGACAGGGGGTTGGACAGCCCCAGCATTTT. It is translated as CARRQGVGQPQHF.

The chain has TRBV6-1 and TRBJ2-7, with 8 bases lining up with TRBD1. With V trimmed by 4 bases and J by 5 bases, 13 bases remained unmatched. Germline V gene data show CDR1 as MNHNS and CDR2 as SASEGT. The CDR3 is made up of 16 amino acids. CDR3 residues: CASSAPVGQGDHEQYF. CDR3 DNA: TGTGCCAGCAGTGCCCCCGTAGGACAGGGAGACCACGAGCAGTACTTC.

CDR3 coding DNA: TGTGCCATCAGTGGGACAGGGGGCCCGAACACCGGGGAGCTGTTTTTT. Translating gives CAISGTGGPNTGELFF. The chain joins TRBV10-3 to TRBJ2-2, with 11 bases that match TRBD1. Germline CDR1 and CDR2: ENHRY and SYGVKD. The trim removed 4 bases at V and 0 bases at J, leaving 1 base unmatched. The CDR3 runs to 16 residues.

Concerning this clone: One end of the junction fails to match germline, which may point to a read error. The CDR3 sequence: CAWRDRQGTVTF. The CDR3 DNA is TGTGCCTGGAGGGACAGACAGGGAACCGTTACATTC. The chain combines TRBV30 with TRBJ1-2, with 7 bases fitting TRBD1. Germline CDR1 and CDR2: GTSNPN and SVGIG (reference sequence). The CDR3 consists of 12 residues. The whole variable domain, filled in from reference TRBV30 and TRBJ1-2, reads SQTIHQWPATLVQPVGSPLSLECTVEGTSNPNLYWYRQAAGRGLQLLFYSVGIGQISSEVPQNLSASRPQDRQFILSSKKLLLSDSGFYLCAWRDRQGTVTFGSGTRLTVV.

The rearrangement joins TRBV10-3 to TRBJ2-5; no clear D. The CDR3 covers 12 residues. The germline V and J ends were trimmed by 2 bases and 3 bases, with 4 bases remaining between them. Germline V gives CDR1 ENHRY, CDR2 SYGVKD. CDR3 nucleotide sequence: TGTGCCATCAGTGAGGAAAAAGAGACCCAGTACTTC. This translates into CAISEEKETQYF.

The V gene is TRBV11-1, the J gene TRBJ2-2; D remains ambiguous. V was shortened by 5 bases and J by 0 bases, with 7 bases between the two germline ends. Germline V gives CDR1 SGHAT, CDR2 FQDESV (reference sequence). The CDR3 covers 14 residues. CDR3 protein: CASSVASNTGELFF. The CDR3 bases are TGTGCCAGCAGCGTTGCTTCGAACACCGGGGAGCTGTTTTTT.

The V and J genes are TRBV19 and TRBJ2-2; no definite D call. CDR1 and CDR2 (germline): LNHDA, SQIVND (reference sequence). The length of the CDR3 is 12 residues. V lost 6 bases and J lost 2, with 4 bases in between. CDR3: CASRTNTGELFF. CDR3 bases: TGTGCCAGTAGAACCAACACCGGGGAGCTGTTTTTT.

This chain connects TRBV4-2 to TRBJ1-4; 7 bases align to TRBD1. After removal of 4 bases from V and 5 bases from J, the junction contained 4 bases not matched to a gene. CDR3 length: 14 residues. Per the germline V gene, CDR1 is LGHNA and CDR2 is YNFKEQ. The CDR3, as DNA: TGTGCCAGCAGCCCACCGACAGGGAATGAAAAACTGTTTTTT. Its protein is CASSPPTGNEKLFF.

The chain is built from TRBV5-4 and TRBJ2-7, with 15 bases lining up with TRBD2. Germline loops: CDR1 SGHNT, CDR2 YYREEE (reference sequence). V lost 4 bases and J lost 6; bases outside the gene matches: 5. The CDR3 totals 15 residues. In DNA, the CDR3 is TGTGCCAGCAGCGGGGGGACTAGCGGGAGGTTCGAGCAGTACTTC. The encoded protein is CASSGGTSGRFEQYF.

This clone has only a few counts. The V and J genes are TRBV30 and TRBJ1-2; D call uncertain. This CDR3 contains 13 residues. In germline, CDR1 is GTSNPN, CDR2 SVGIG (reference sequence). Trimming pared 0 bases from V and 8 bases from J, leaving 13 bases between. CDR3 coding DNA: TGTGCCTGGAGTGTAGCTTGGGAGGCGGGCTACACCTTC. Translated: CAWSVAWEAGYTF.

The CDR3 DNA follows: TGCAGCGTCGACAGGGGGCAGGGCTATGGCTACACCTTC. This sequence encodes CSVDRGQGYGYTF. The chain employs TRBV29-1 and TRBJ1-2, with 10 bases that match TRBD1. V shed 6 bases and J 4 bases; nucleotides not matched to a gene: 5. There are 13 residues in the CDR3. Germline assignment: CDR1 SQVTM and CDR2 ANQGSEA.

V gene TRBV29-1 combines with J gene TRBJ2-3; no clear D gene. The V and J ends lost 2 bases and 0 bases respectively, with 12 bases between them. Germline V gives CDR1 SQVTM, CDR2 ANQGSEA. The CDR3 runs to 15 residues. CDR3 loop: CSVEKGPGSTDTQYF. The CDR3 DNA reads TGCAGCGTTGAAAAAGGGCCGGGTAGCACAGATACGCAGTATTTT.

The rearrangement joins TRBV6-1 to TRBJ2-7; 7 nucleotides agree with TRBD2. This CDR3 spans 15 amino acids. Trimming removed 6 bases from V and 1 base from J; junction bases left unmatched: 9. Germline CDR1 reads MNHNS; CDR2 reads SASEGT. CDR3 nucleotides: TGTGCCAGCAGCCCAAAATCCGGGGGGTCCTACGAGCAGTACTTC. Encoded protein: CASSPKSGGSYEQYF.

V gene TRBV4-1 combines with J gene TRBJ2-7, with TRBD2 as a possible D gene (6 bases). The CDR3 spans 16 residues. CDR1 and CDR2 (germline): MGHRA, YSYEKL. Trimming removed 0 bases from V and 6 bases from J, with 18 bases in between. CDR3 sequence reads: CASSQDGVGRGGEQYF. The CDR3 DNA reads TGCGCCAGCAGCCAAGACGGGGTCGGGAGAGGCGGCGAGCAGTACTTC.

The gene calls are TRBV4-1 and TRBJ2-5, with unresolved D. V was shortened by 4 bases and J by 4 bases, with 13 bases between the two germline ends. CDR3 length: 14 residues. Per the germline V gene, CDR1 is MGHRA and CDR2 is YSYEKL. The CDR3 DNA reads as TGCGCCAGCAGCCCTCGTGTTTCGGGAGAGACCCAGTACTTC. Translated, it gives CASSPRVSGETQYF.

The CDR3 bases are TGTGCCAGTAGTCTTGTACGGGAGGGGGCAGATACGCAGTATTTT. Amino acid sequence: CASSLVREGADTQYF. V gene TRBV19 combines with J gene TRBJ2-3; 8 positions agree with TRBD2. Germline V gene lookup returns CDR1 LNHDA and CDR2 SQIVND (reference sequence). Trimming at V came to 5 bases and at J to 4 bases, leaving 8 bases not matched to a gene. CDR3 length: 15 amino acids.

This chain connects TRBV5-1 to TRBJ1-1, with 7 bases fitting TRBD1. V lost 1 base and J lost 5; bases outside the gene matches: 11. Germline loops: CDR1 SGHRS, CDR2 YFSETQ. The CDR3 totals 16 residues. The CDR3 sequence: CASSLLPHDRDTEAFF. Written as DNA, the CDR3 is TGCGCCAGCAGCTTGCTGCCCCACGACAGGGATACTGAAGCTTTCTTT.

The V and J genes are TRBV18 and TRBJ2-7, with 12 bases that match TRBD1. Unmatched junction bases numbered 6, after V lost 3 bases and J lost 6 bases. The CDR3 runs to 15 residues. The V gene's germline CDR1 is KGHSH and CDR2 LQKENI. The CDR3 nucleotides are TGTGCCAGCTCACCCCCCGGGACAGGGGGCCTCGAGCAGTACTTC. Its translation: CASSPPGTGGLEQYF.

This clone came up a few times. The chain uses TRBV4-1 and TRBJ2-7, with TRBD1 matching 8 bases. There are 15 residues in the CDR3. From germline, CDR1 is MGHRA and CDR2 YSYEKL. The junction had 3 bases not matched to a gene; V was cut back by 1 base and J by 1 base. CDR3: CASSQGTGSSYEQYF. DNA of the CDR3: TGCGCCAGCAGCCAAGGGACAGGGAGTTCCTACGAGCAGTACTTC.